The 13 T cell receptor beta chains below come from one sample, sequenced in a study of control samples from healthy donors and cancer patients. Only in-frame clones appear in the TCRdb table, and some are missing; sequencing was by immunoSEQ multiplex PCR. The table has fewer than 300,000 clones, about 80% seen once. Sequences were obtained from PBMCs. These receptors came from a woman aged 55 to 70 with lung cancer.

The J gene is TRBJ1-6, the V gene TRBV2; 7 nucleotides line up with TRBD1. Trimming at V came to 2 bases and at J to 8 bases, leaving 6 bases not matched to a gene. The CDR3 totals 15 residues. CDR1 is SNHLY, CDR2 FYNNEI, per germline. CDR3 bases: TGTGCCAGCAGTGAATATACAGGGGACTATTCACCCCTCCACTTT. It encodes CASSEYTGDYSPLHF.

V and J are TRBV6-5 and TRBJ2-6, with D tentatively TRBD2 (6 bases). CDR1 is MNHEY, CDR2 SVGAGI, per germline. The CDR3 consists of 15 residues. The V gene lost 6 bases and the J gene lost 0 bases, with 9 bases spanning the gap. The CDR3 nucleotides read TGTGCCAGCAGCCCGGGACTCTCTGGGGCCAACGTCCTGACTTTC. It specifies CASSPGLSGANVLTF.

The chain carries TRBV28 and TRBJ1-1; D gene unclear. This CDR3 has 13 amino acids. Germline V gene lookup returns CDR1 MDHEN and CDR2 SYDVKM. V was trimmed by 1 base and J by 7 bases, leaving 10 bases between them. CDR3 sequence: CASSLFAGFEAFF. The CDR3 region has the DNA TGTGCCAGCAGTTTATTTGCCGGTTTTGAAGCTTTCTTT.

Worth noting for this clone: An end of the junction does not agree with germline; a read error may underlie this. The V and J genes are TRBV6-4 and TRBJ2-5; unclear D gene. This CDR3 comprises 17 residues. CDR1 and CDR2 from the germline V gene are MRHNA and SNTAGT. In DNA, the CDR3 is TGTGCCAGAAGTGATCTCGAGTTGCCCCGCCACCAAGAGACCCAGTACTTC. Its translation is CARSDLELPRHQETQYF.

The chain carries TRBV7-3 and TRBJ2-7, with D perhaps matching TRBD2 (5 bases). Germline lookup yields CDR1 SGHTA and CDR2 FQGTGA. V dropped 2 bases and J dropped 2 bases, with 13 bases sitting between them. The CDR3 loop spans 15 amino acids. CDR3 DNA: TGTGCCAGCAGCTTAGGTCCCCACGGGACCTACGAGCAGTACTTC. Its protein is CASSLGPHGTYEQYF.

The chain links TRBV14 to TRBJ1-6; D unclear. This CDR3 region has 17 residues. The V end lost 4 bases, the J end lost 0 bases, and 13 bases lay between the germline ends. Germline values: CDR1 SGHDN, CDR2 FVKESK. CDR3 coding DNA: TGTGCCAGCAGCCGTGCGGGATCTAGCTCCTATAATTCACCCCTCCACTTT. Its translation is CASSRAGSSSYNSPLHF.

The chain employs TRBV5-1 and TRBJ2-7; D unclear. With 3 bases removed from V and 5 bases from J, the gap between germline ends came to 0 bases. CDR1 and CDR2 (germline): SGHRS, YFSETQ. This CDR3 has 9 amino acids. Written as DNA, the CDR3 is TGCGCCAGCAGCTACGAGCAGTACTTC. Protein sequence: CASSYEQYF.

The chain links TRBV27 to TRBJ2-1, with 7 nucleotides matching TRBD2. V shed 8 bases, J shed 7 bases, and the junction held 2 bases outside the gene matches. Looked up from germline, CDR1 is MNHEY and CDR2 is SMNVEV (reference sequence). The CDR3 consists of 11 residues. This chain's CDR3 is CASGGGNEQFF. The CDR3 DNA is TGTGCCAGCGGGGGGGGGAATGAGCAGTTCTTC.

The rearrangement links TRBV6-5 to TRBJ2-3; D is ambiguous. Germline loops: CDR1 MNHEY, CDR2 SVGAGI. The CDR3 spans 12 residues. Between the trimmed V and J ends, which lost 7 bases and 2 bases, there was a span of 7 bases. As DNA, the CDR3 is TGTGCCAGCACGGCAAACACAGATACGCAGTATTTT. It yields the protein CASTANTDTQYF.

This clone was seen a handful of times. V gene TRBV5-1 combines with J gene TRBJ1-4; possibly TRBD1 for D (5 bases). Between the trimmed V and J ends, which lost 4 bases and 4 bases, there was a span of 14 bases. CDR3 length: 15 residues. From germline, CDR1 is SGHRS and CDR2 YFSETQ. CDR3 DNA: TGCGCCAGCAGCGGAACCGGGACGATTAATGAAAAACTGTTTTTT. This translates into CASSGTGTINEKLFF.

The chain has TRBV9 and TRBJ2-3, with 7 bases identical to TRBD1. CDR1 and CDR2 from the germline V gene are SGDLS and YYNGEE. V was pared by 0 bases and J by 2 bases, with 3 bases of the junction left unmatched. CDR3 length: 15 residues. The CDR3 is CASSVATGDTDTQYF. As DNA, the CDR3 is TGTGCCAGCAGCGTAGCTACAGGGGACACAGATACGCAGTATTTT. Combining the CDR3 with reference TRBV9 and TRBJ2-3 gives the whole variable domain DSGVTQTPKHLITATGQRVTLRCSPRSGDLSVYWYQQSLDQGLQFLIQYYNGEERAKGNILERFSAQQFPDLHSELNLSSLELGDSALYFCASSVATGDTDTQYFGPGTRLTVL.

This chain joins TRBV16 and TRBJ2-1; 8 bases match TRBD1. This CDR3 has 16 residues. CDR1 and CDR2 from the germline V gene are KGHSY and FQNENV. Trimming took 6 bases from V and 3 from J; bases not matched to a gene: 10. CDR3 nucleotide sequence: TGTGCCAGCAGTGGACAGGGCTTAGGTGGCTACAATGAGCAGTTCTTC. Amino acids: CASSGQGLGGYNEQFF.

This clone was observed a single time. This chain uses TRBV9 with TRBJ2-1; 13 positions match TRBD2. CDR1 is SGDLS, CDR2 YYNGEE, per germline. V was clipped by 4 bases and J by 4 bases; unmatched bases: 5. The CDR3 is 16 amino acids. The CDR3 protein is CASSPRLAGGYNEQFF. CDR3 bases: TGTGCCAGCAGCCCCCGACTAGCGGGGGGATACAATGAGCAGTTCTTC.